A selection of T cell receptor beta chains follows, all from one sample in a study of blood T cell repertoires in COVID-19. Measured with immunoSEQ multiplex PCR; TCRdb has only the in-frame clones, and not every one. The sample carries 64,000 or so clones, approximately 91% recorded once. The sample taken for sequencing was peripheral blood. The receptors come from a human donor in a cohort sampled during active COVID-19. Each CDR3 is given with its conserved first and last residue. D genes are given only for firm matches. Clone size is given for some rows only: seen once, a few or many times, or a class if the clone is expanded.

CDR3aa: CASSLDRGFYEQYF; CDR3nt: TGCGCCAGCAGCTTGGACAGGGGGTTCTACGAGCAGTACTTC; d_gene: TRBD1; v_gene: TRBV5-1; abundance: few; j_gene: TRBJ2-7
CDR3aa: CASSPLPGQPYEQYF; CDR3nt: TGTGCCAGCAGCCCCCTGCCGGGACAGCCCTACGAGCAGTACTTC; d_gene: TRBD1; v_gene: TRBV5-6; abundance: -; j_gene: TRBJ2-7
CDR3aa: CASSSTGYGYEQYF; CDR3nt: TGTGCCAGCAGCTCGACAGGGTATGGGTACGAGCAGTACTTC; d_gene: TRBD1; v_gene: TRBV7-2; abundance: -; j_gene: TRBJ2-7
CDR3aa: CASSSPTASGRNEQFF; CDR3nt: TGTGCCAGCAGTTCCCCCACCGCTAGCGGGAGAAATGAGCAGTTCTTC; d_gene: TRBD2; v_gene: TRBV28; abundance: -; j_gene: TRBJ2-1
CDR3aa: CASSYPQFRDRITDTQYF; CDR3nt: TGTGCCAGCAGTTATCCTCAATTCCGGGACAGAATCACAGATACGCAGTATTTT; d_gene: TRBD1; v_gene: TRBV6-2/TRBV6-3; abundance: -; j_gene: TRBJ2-3
CDR3aa: CAGGLAGGGTYNEQFF; CDR3nt: TGTGCCGGGGGTCTAGCGGGAGGAGGTACCTACAATGAGCAGTTCTTC; d_gene: TRBD2; v_gene: TRBV5-6; abundance: -; j_gene: TRBJ2-1
CDR3aa: CASSSLGQGSRETQYF; CDR3nt: TGCGCCAGCAGCAGCCTGGGACAGGGATCGAGGGAGACCCAGTACTTC; d_gene: TRBD1; v_gene: TRBV5-1; abundance: -; j_gene: TRBJ2-5
CDR3aa: CASSPQGGTGELFF; CDR3nt: TGTGCCAGCAGTCCCCAGGGGGGCACCGGGGAGCTGTTTTTT; d_gene: -; v_gene: TRBV27; abundance: once; j_gene: TRBJ2-2
CDR3aa: CASSPLGQVTEAFF; CDR3nt: TGTGCCAGCTCACCTCTGGGACAGGTAACTGAAGCTTTCTTT; d_gene: TRBD1; v_gene: TRBV18; abundance: -; j_gene: TRBJ1-1
CDR3aa: CASTPSPGGYGYTF; CDR3nt: TGTGCCAGCACCCCATCCCCAGGGGGCTATGGCTACACCTTC; d_gene: TRBD1; v_gene: TRBV5-4; abundance: -; j_gene: TRBJ1-2
CDR3aa: CASSTGLAMIQGPGELFF; CDR3nt: TGCGCCAGCAGCACGGGACTAGCTATGATTCAAGGCCCCGGGGAGCTGTTTTTT; d_gene: TRBD2; v_gene: TRBV5-1; abundance: -; j_gene: TRBJ2-2
CDR3aa: CASSLGLIYEQYF; CDR3nt: TGTGCCAGCAGTTTAGGACTTATATACGAGCAGTACTTC; d_gene: -; v_gene: TRBV11-3; abundance: -; j_gene: TRBJ2-7
CDR3aa: CASRRTGNHEQYF; CDR3nt: TGTGCCAGCCGCCGGACAGGGAACCACGAGCAGTACTTC; d_gene: TRBD1; v_gene: TRBV6-5; abundance: -; j_gene: TRBJ2-7
CDR3aa: CASSLGRDSGNYGYTF; CDR3nt: TGTGCCAGCAGCTTGGGCCGGGACAGCGGCAACTATGGCTACACCTTC; d_gene: TRBD1; v_gene: TRBV7-9; abundance: -; j_gene: TRBJ1-2
CDR3aa: CASSFDRGRETQYF; CDR3nt: TGTGCCAGCAGCTTCGACAGGGGCAGGGAGACCCAGTACTTC; d_gene: TRBD1; v_gene: TRBV7-2; abundance: -; j_gene: TRBJ2-5
CDR3aa: CASSEAGLSYEQYF; CDR3nt: TGTGCCAGCAGTGAAGCGGGCCTCTCCTACGAGCAGTACTTC; d_gene: -; v_gene: TRBV6-1; abundance: -; j_gene: TRBJ2-7
CDR3aa: CASIRGRTGANVLTF; CDR3nt: TGTGCCAGCATTCGGGGGAGGACCGGGGCCAACGTCCTGACTTTC; d_gene: -; v_gene: TRBV7-9; abundance: -; j_gene: TRBJ2-6
CDR3aa: CATSSDGRIGGYTF; CDR3nt: TGTGCCACCAGCAGTGATGGGAGGATAGGAGGCTACACCTTC; d_gene: -; v_gene: TRBV15; abundance: -; j_gene: TRBJ1-2
CDR3aa: CASSPRASGAREQFF; CDR3nt: TGTGCCAGCAGCCCCCGGGCTAGCGGGGCTCGGGAGCAGTTCTTC; d_gene: TRBD2; v_gene: TRBV7-3; abundance: -; j_gene: TRBJ2-1
CDR3aa: CASSYSTNQAVNIQYF; CDR3nt: TGTGCCAGCAGTTACTCGACTAACCAGGCGGTAAACATTCAGTACTTC; d_gene: -; v_gene: TRBV6-5; abundance: -; j_gene: TRBJ2-4
CDR3aa: CASSLSQGVDEQFF; CDR3nt: TGCGCCAGCAGCTTGTCCCAGGGGGTGGATGAGCAGTTCTTC; d_gene: TRBD1; v_gene: TRBV5-1; abundance: -; j_gene: TRBJ2-1
CDR3aa: CASSSYTTGEGYTF; CDR3nt: TGTGCCAGCAGTTCATATACGACAGGGGAAGGCTACACCTTC; d_gene: TRBD1; v_gene: TRBV27; abundance: -; j_gene: TRBJ1-2
CDR3aa: CASSLVVGQGNNSPLHF; CDR3nt: TGCGCCAGCAGCTTGGTAGTGGGACAGGGGAACAATTCACCCCTCCACTTT; d_gene: TRBD1; v_gene: TRBV5-1; abundance: -; j_gene: TRBJ1-6
CDR3aa: CASSFAHQGGTTYYNEQFF; CDR3nt: TGTGCCAGCAGCTTCGCCCACCAAGGGGGGACTACCTACTACAATGAGCAGTTCTTC; d_gene: -; v_gene: TRBV7-9; abundance: -; j_gene: TRBJ2-1
CDR3aa: CATSPPGGSGSSYNEQFF; CDR3nt: TGTGCCACCAGCCCCCCCGGAGGTAGCGGTAGCTCCTACAATGAGCAGTTCTTC; d_gene: -; v_gene: TRBV24-1; abundance: -; j_gene: TRBJ2-1
CDR3aa: CSVDWSSYNEQFF; CDR3nt: TGCAGCGTTGACTGGAGCTCCTACAATGAGCAGTTCTTC; d_gene: -; v_gene: TRBV29-1; abundance: -; j_gene: TRBJ2-1
CDR3aa: CASSLGTTHYF; CDR3nt: TGTGCCAGCAGTCTCGGGACAACGCATTATTTC; d_gene: -; v_gene: TRBV6-5; abundance: -; j_gene: TRBJ2-7
CDR3aa: CSTQGAYEQYF; CDR3nt: TGCAGTACACAGGGGGCGTACGAGCAGTACTTC; d_gene: TRBD1; v_gene: TRBV20-1; abundance: -; j_gene: TRBJ2-7
CDR3aa: CATSDTDRGISGANVLTF; CDR3nt: TGTGCCACCAGTGATACGGACAGGGGGATCTCTGGGGCCAACGTCCTGACTTTC; d_gene: TRBD1; v_gene: TRBV24-1; abundance: -; j_gene: TRBJ2-6
CDR3aa: CASSLGVERTGELFF; CDR3nt: TGTGCCAGCAGCTTAGGAGTCGAGCGCACCGGGGAGCTGTTTTTT; d_gene: -; v_gene: TRBV7-9; abundance: -; j_gene: TRBJ2-2
CDR3aa: CASRGGLTHGTDTQYF; CDR3nt: TGTGCCAGTAGGGGAGGGTTAACACATGGCACAGATACGCAGTATTTT; d_gene: TRBD2; v_gene: TRBV19; abundance: -; j_gene: TRBJ2-3
CDR3aa: CASSPGSRTATYEQYF; CDR3nt: TGCGCCAGCAGCCCTGGGTCGAGGACAGCTACCTACGAGCAGTACTTC; d_gene: -; v_gene: TRBV4-1; abundance: -; j_gene: TRBJ2-7
CDR3aa: CASSSSNSGLGYYEQYF; CDR3nt: TGTGCCAGCAGTTCCTCTAACTCGGGACTAGGATACTACGAGCAGTACTTC; d_gene: TRBD2; v_gene: TRBV28; abundance: -; j_gene: TRBJ2-7
CDR3aa: CASSEVQGAIYEQYF; CDR3nt: TGTGCCAGCAGTGAGGTTCAGGGGGCGATCTACGAGCAGTACTTC; d_gene: TRBD1; v_gene: TRBV6-1; abundance: -; j_gene: TRBJ2-7
CDR3aa: CASSLASGSSYEQYF; CDR3nt: TGTGCCAGCAGCTTAGCTAGCGGGAGCTCCTACGAGCAGTACTTC; d_gene: TRBD2; v_gene: TRBV7-3; abundance: once; j_gene: TRBJ2-7
CDR3aa: CASSIAGTGSGANVLTF; CDR3nt: TGTGCCAGTAGTATCGCTGGCACAGGCTCTGGGGCCAACGTCCTGACTTTC; d_gene: -; v_gene: TRBV19; abundance: few; j_gene: TRBJ2-6
CDR3aa: CASSSRDISLSSYEQYF; CDR3nt: TGTGCCAGCAGTAGCCGGGACATATCCCTTAGCTCCTACGAGCAGTACTTC; d_gene: -; v_gene: TRBV27; abundance: -; j_gene: TRBJ2-7